Listed below are T cell receptor beta chains from one sample, sequenced in a study of lymphopenia after photon versus proton radiotherapy. TCRdb keeps only in-frame clones here, not all; method: immunoSEQ multiplex PCR. The sample shows about 26,000 clones, 83% of them seen only once. The sample consisted of peripheral blood, taken from a patient treated with photon-based radiotherapy. These receptor sequences come from a woman aged 50 to 65 with pancreatic cancer. CDR3s leave out the opening cysteine and the closing phenylalanine or tryptophan. Clone size appears in some rows only: once, few, many, or a class for an expanded clone.

clone_size: .
v_call: TRBV15
j_call: TRBJ2-1
cdr3_aa: ATSRDRTLVF

clone_size: .
v_call: TRBV5-8
j_call: TRBJ1-5
cdr3_aa: ASSLTPGDQPQH

clone_size: .
v_call: TRBV5-6
j_call: TRBJ1-2
cdr3_aa: ASSFWQGMDGYT

clone_size: .
v_call: TRBV11-2
j_call: TRBJ2-1
cdr3_aa: ASSLVFDHNEQF

clone_size: .
v_call: TRBV30
j_call: TRBJ1-5
cdr3_aa: ARSKTGVGNQPQH

clone_size: .
v_call: TRBV27
j_call: TRBJ1-4
cdr3_aa: ASRAANERGELF

clone_size: .
v_call: TRBV10-3
j_call: TRBJ1-2
cdr3_aa: AISELDNYGYT

clone_size: .
v_call: TRBV10-3
j_call: TRBJ2-4
cdr3_aa: AISGGPDGAKNIQY

clone_size: .
v_call: TRBV10-3
j_call: TRBJ2-2
cdr3_aa: AISALGTSGRENTGELF

clone_size: .
v_call: TRBV9
j_call: TRBJ2-7
cdr3_aa: ASSVALRGAYEQY

clone_size: few
v_call: TRBV2
j_call: TRBJ2-7
cdr3_aa: ASRMDGGRVEQY

clone_size: .
v_call: TRBV6-5
j_call: TRBJ2-1
cdr3_aa: ASRGSPVNEQF

clone_size: .
v_call: TRBV30
j_call: TRBJ2-7
cdr3_aa: AYLTGVAHEQY

clone_size: .
v_call: TRBV2
j_call: TRBJ1-1
cdr3_aa: ASSAPGGMNTEAF

clone_size: .
v_call: TRBV7-2
j_call: TRBJ2-3
cdr3_aa: ASSLGRGTDTQY

clone_size: .
v_call: TRBV6-5
j_call: TRBJ1-5
cdr3_aa: ASREDRGSNQPQH

clone_size: .
v_call: TRBV4-1
j_call: TRBJ2-7
cdr3_aa: ASSQGGQGWNEQY

clone_size: .
v_call: TRBV30
j_call: TRBJ2-5
cdr3_aa: AWTLGLAEETQY

clone_size: .
v_call: TRBV2
j_call: TRBJ1-3
cdr3_aa: ASSEQTASGAGNTIY

clone_size: .
v_call: TRBV7-2
j_call: TRBJ2-1
cdr3_aa: ASRGAGGKNNEQF

clone_size: .
v_call: TRBV6-6
j_call: TRBJ2-2
cdr3_aa: ASRILAGGEGGELF

clone_size: .
v_call: TRBV7-2
j_call: TRBJ1-1
cdr3_aa: ASSQPDRGLRTEAF

clone_size: .
v_call: TRBV11-2
j_call: TRBJ2-1
cdr3_aa: ASSLDRASSYNEQF

clone_size: .
v_call: TRBV2
j_call: TRBJ2-2
cdr3_aa: ASRFPGTGETGELF

clone_size: .
v_call: TRBV9
j_call: TRBJ2-5
cdr3_aa: ASSPGPSQETQY

clone_size: .
v_call: TRBV6-5
j_call: TRBJ2-7
cdr3_aa: ASSGVLHEQY

clone_size: .
v_call: TRBV9
j_call: TRBJ1-3
cdr3_aa: ASSAGTSGNTIY

clone_size: .
v_call: TRBV5-5
j_call: TRBJ1-1
cdr3_aa: ASSFGGNGEAF

clone_size: .
v_call: TRBV30
j_call: TRBJ1-1
cdr3_aa: AWGDGMNTEAF

clone_size: .
v_call: TRBV6-4
j_call: TRBJ2-2
cdr3_aa: ASSDLGLAGGSGELF

clone_size: .
v_call: TRBV7-8
j_call: TRBJ2-7
cdr3_aa: ASSLANLGPYEQY

clone_size: few
v_call: TRBV5-7
j_call: TRBJ2-7
cdr3_aa: ASSSGGGPRQRLYEQY

clone_size: .
v_call: TRBV5-6
j_call: TRBJ1-5
cdr3_aa: ASSEQGRNQPQH

clone_size: .
v_call: TRBV29-1
j_call: TRBJ2-3
cdr3_aa: SAGWDTQY

clone_size: few
v_call: TRBV7-8
j_call: TRBJ1-3
cdr3_aa: ASSDRGRSGNTIY

clone_size: .
v_call: TRBV4-1
j_call: TRBJ1-3
cdr3_aa: ASSQDGRQGAAGNTIY

clone_size: few
v_call: TRBV9
j_call: TRBJ1-4
cdr3_aa: ASSVGWGQVNEKLF

clone_size: .
v_call: TRBV30
j_call: TRBJ1-1
cdr3_aa: AWSPGPKTTEAF

clone_size: .
v_call: TRBV2
j_call: TRBJ2-1
cdr3_aa: ASWTSGGRWGEQF

clone_size: .
v_call: TRBV11-2
j_call: TRBJ2-7
cdr3_aa: ASSLGVTSGSFYEQY

clone_size: once
v_call: TRBV7-9
j_call: TRBJ2-6
cdr3_aa: ASSSARVGANVLT

clone_size: .
v_call: TRBV10-1
j_call: TRBJ2-7
cdr3_aa: ASSPSQADEQY

clone_size: .
v_call: TRBV29-1
j_call: TRBJ1-2
cdr3_aa: SAPGPIAGGYT

clone_size: .
v_call: TRBV19
j_call: TRBJ2-5
cdr3_aa: ASSLDREVETQY

clone_size: .
v_call: TRBV7-2
j_call: TRBJ2-7
cdr3_aa: ASSSTLAGGSYEQY

clone_size: .
v_call: TRBV27
j_call: TRBJ2-7
cdr3_aa: ASSRSSGGNYEQY

clone_size: .
v_call: TRBV7-2
j_call: TRBJ2-3
cdr3_aa: ASSSPSGRALDTQY

clone_size: few
v_call: TRBV18
j_call: TRBJ2-7
cdr3_aa: ASSPNQGGEQY

clone_size: .
v_call: TRBV27
j_call: TRBJ2-2
cdr3_aa: ASSLGAGGPGELF

clone_size: .
v_call: TRBV15
j_call: TRBJ1-1
cdr3_aa: ATSRASGQANTEAF

clone_size: few
v_call: TRBV25-1
j_call: TRBJ2-5
cdr3_aa: ASSEGRGWVETQY

clone_size: .
v_call: TRBV29-1
j_call: TRBJ2-1
cdr3_aa: SGLRTGHSYNEQF

clone_size: .
v_call: TRBV30
j_call: TRBJ2-7
cdr3_aa: AWNAGGPYEQY

clone_size: .
v_call: TRBV5-4
j_call: TRBJ2-7
cdr3_aa: ASSLQRETHEQY

clone_size: .
v_call: TRBV27
j_call: TRBJ1-1
cdr3_aa: ASRRQTGYTEAF